Listed below are T cell receptor beta chains from one sample, sequenced in a study of response to subunit inactivated influenza vaccine. Using its own MiXCR run on the RT-PCR reads, TCRdb lists one record per CDR3 protein. The table records 500,000 to 600,000 distinct CDR3 sequences, about 7.6% of them present only once. Sample: PBMCs from blood, taken less than 30 months after vaccination. The origin of the receptors is a man aged 50 to 69 who received an inactivated influenza vaccine. Each CDR3 is given with its conserved first and last residue.

v_gene: TRBV7-8
j_gene: TRBJ2-1
CDR3aa: CASSPHGTGGDEQFF

v_gene: TRBV4-3
j_gene: TRBJ1-1
CDR3aa: CASSQFTGFTEAFF

v_gene: TRBV12-3/TRBV12-4
j_gene: TRBJ2-5
CDR3aa: CASSGSLDQYF

v_gene: TRBV20-1
j_gene: TRBJ1-1
CDR3aa: CSANSGTANTEAFF

v_gene: TRBV28
j_gene: TRBJ2-2
CDR3aa: CASSSDRVFGELFF

v_gene: TRBV20-1
j_gene: TRBJ1-6
CDR3aa: CSATAPGQGGSPLHF

v_gene: TRBV5-1
j_gene: TRBJ1-6
CDR3aa: CASSYAGESPLHF

v_gene: TRBV5-6
j_gene: TRBJ2-1
CDR3aa: CASSLRQGHNEQFF

v_gene: TRBV5-1
j_gene: TRBJ2-1
CDR3aa: CASTLTTGAVNEQFF

v_gene: TRBV20-1
j_gene: TRBJ2-1
CDR3aa: CSAQTVVSYNEQFF

v_gene: TRBV19
j_gene: TRBJ2-7
CDR3aa: CASSIVDRDEQYF

v_gene: TRBV30
j_gene: TRBJ2-2
CDR3aa: CAGYRGSANTGELFF

v_gene: TRBV5-1
j_gene: TRBJ2-3
CDR3aa: CASSFSGLAGSTDTQYF

v_gene: TRBV29-1
j_gene: TRBJ2-7
CDR3aa: CSVLTGKYGSYEQYF

v_gene: TRBV20-1
j_gene: TRBJ2-7
CDR3aa: CSAFRGGRADEQYF

v_gene: TRBV20-1
j_gene: TRBJ1-1
CDR3aa: CSARGAGRNTETFF

v_gene: TRBV4-1
j_gene: TRBJ2-7
CDR3aa: CASSPAGTSGGILSYEQYF

v_gene: TRBV6-1
j_gene: TRBJ2-7
CDR3aa: CASSGQGRTYEQYF

v_gene: TRBV5-5
j_gene: TRBJ2-7
CDR3aa: CASSLGVFYEQYF

v_gene: TRBV7-8
j_gene: TRBJ2-4
CDR3aa: CASSPEGAKNIQYF

v_gene: TRBV29-1
j_gene: TRBJ2-7
CDR3aa: CSAVTQAIYEQYF

v_gene: TRBV10-3
j_gene: TRBJ2-1
CDR3aa: CAISDGGGQFF

v_gene: TRBV5-6
j_gene: TRBJ1-1
CDR3aa: CASSWGRGGTEAFF

v_gene: TRBV10-3
j_gene: TRBJ2-5
CDR3aa: CAISSDGETQYF

v_gene: TRBV20-1
j_gene: TRBJ2-3
CDR3aa: CSAPDVGSGTSTDTQYF

v_gene: TRBV9
j_gene: TRBJ1-1
CDR3aa: CASSDSTAMNTEAFF

v_gene: TRBV6-2/TRBV6-3
j_gene: TRBJ1-2
CDR3aa: CASSPPGTRTYGYTF

v_gene: TRBV3-1
j_gene: TRBJ2-3
CDR3aa: CASSQDPVPDTQYF

v_gene: TRBV11-2
j_gene: TRBJ2-3
CDR3aa: CASRSTSADTQYF

v_gene: TRBV6-2/TRBV6-3
j_gene: TRBJ2-1
CDR3aa: CASTSLAGGGNEQFF

v_gene: TRBV29-1
j_gene: TRBJ2-1
CDR3aa: CSVDHGSYYNEQFF

v_gene: TRBV12-3/TRBV12-4
j_gene: TRBJ2-7
CDR3aa: CASSKETSGYEQYF

v_gene: TRBV29-1
j_gene: TRBJ2-5
CDR3aa: CSVAGTSWETQYF

v_gene: TRBV4-3
j_gene: TRBJ1-1
CDR3aa: CASSQDGGRAFF

v_gene: TRBV3-1
j_gene: TRBJ2-7
CDR3aa: CASSLDVSYEQYF

v_gene: TRBV27
j_gene: TRBJ2-7
CDR3aa: CASSFAFGFSYEQYF

v_gene: TRBV20-1
j_gene: TRBJ2-7
CDR3aa: CSARATSGGPGEQYF

v_gene: TRBV20-1
j_gene: TRBJ2-4
CDR3aa: CSARDSGVKAKNIQYF

v_gene: TRBV20-1
j_gene: TRBJ2-7
CDR3aa: CSAINLAESSYEQYF